Shown below are 18 T cell receptor beta chains from a single sample sequenced in a study of T cell responses to AZD1222 COVID-19 vaccine. Measured with immunoSEQ multiplex PCR; TCRdb has only the in-frame clones, and not every one. This sample has roughly 170,000 clones; approximately 91% occur once, and the top ten carry less than 2.5%. Sample: peripheral blood, taken on day 0 of AZD1222 vaccination. These receptors were taken from an adult in good health.

V usage is TRBV19 and J usage is TRBJ1-5; D uncertain. V lost 3 bases to trimming and J lost 0 bases, with 9 bases between them. This CDR3 region has 15 residues. Germline CDR1 reads LNHDA; CDR2 reads SQIVND (reference sequence). The CDR3 bases are TGTGCCAGTAGTATCCCGGTCTTTAGCAATCAGCCCCAGCATTTT. Its translation: CASSIPVFSNQPQHF.

V is TRBV5-1 and J is TRBJ2-5; maybe TRBD1 (6 bases). V lost 6 bases and J 5 bases, leaving 14 bases between the germline ends. CDR1 is SGHRS, CDR2 YFSETQ, per germline. The CDR3 runs to 13 residues. Here the CDR3 DNA reads TGCGCCAGCACCCCGACGAGGGGGGAGACCCAGTACTTC. Protein: CASTPTRGETQYF. The variable domain in full, with the rest retrieved from reference TRBV5-1 and TRBJ2-5, is KAGVTQTPRYLIKTRGQQVTLSCSPISGHRSVSWYQQTPGQGLQFLFEYFSETQRNKGNFPGRFSGRQFSNSRSEMNVSTLELGDSALYLCASTPTRGETQYFGPGTRLLVL.

This sequence joins TRBV9 and TRBJ2-1, with D unclear. The CDR3 has 13 residues. Germline V lookup: CDR1 SGDLS, CDR2 YYNGEE. Trimming cost V 4 bases and J 10 bases, with 15 bases left between them. The CDR3 DNA sequence: TGTGCCAGCAGCCCAAGAGGACGGGCGGAGCAGTTCTTC. Translation: CASSPRGRAEQFF.

The DNA of the CDR3 is TGTGCCAGTAGTATTCAGGCCAGGTCCACCTACGAGCAGTACTTC. Its protein is CASSIQARSTYEQYF. The V call is TRBV19, the J call TRBJ2-7; D unclear. The CDR3 loop spans 15 amino acids. V was shortened by 3 bases and J by 2 bases, with 14 bases between the two germline ends. Germline V gives CDR1 LNHDA, CDR2 SQIVND (reference sequence).

This clone occurred a few times. V usage is TRBV19 and J usage is TRBJ1-1, with D possibly matching TRBD1 (5 bases). The CDR3 consists of 11 residues. The germline V gene encodes CDR1 LNHDA and CDR2 SQIVND (reference sequence). V shed 9 bases and J shed 7 bases, with 12 bases lying between them. CDR3: CASGRGSEAFF. The CDR3 DNA sequence: TGTGCCAGCGGTCGGGGGAGTGAAGCTTTCTTT.

This chain links TRBV6-2 or TRBV6-3 with TRBJ1-5, with D possibly being TRBD1 (5 bases). CDR1 and CDR2 (germline): MNHEY, SVGEGT. Between the trimmed V and J ends, which lost 5 bases and 1 base, there was a span of 12 bases. There are 15 residues in the CDR3. The CDR3 sequence: CASSTGGGSNQPQHF. In DNA form, the CDR3 reads TGTGCCAGCAGTACGGGTGGGGGGAGCAATCAGCCCCAGCATTTT.

The chain combines TRBV7-2 with TRBJ1-4, with D possibly matching TRBD1 (6 bases). This CDR3 is 13 amino acids long. Germline V gene data show CDR1 as SGHTA and CDR2 as FQGNSA. Trimming shortened V by 6 bases and J by 4 bases, and 9 bases separated the two germline ends. The CDR3 sequence is CASSQGYNEKLFF. As DNA, the CDR3 is TGTGCCAGCAGTCAGGGGTATAATGAAAAACTGTTTTTT. Based on the CDR3 plus reference TRBV7-2 and TRBJ1-4, the full variable domain is GAGVSQSPSNKVTEKGKDVELRCDPISGHTALYWYRQSLGQGLEFLIYFQGNSAPDKSGLPSDRFSAERTGGSVSTLTIQRTQQEDSAVYLCASSQGYNEKLFFGSGTQLSVL.

V gene TRBV6-2 or TRBV6-3 combines with J gene TRBJ2-3; weak D call: TRBD2 (7 bases). Trimming removed 5 bases from V and 3 bases from J, with 15 bases in between. CDR3 size: 15 residues. CDR1 MNHEY and CDR2 SVGEGT come from the germline V gene. The CDR3 loop is CASSPVGGRTDTQYF. The CDR3 region has the DNA TGTGCCAGCAGTCCGGTGGGGGGGCGGACAGATACGCAGTATTTT.

In its sample, this clone was seen once. The chain uses TRBV2 and TRBJ1-2; 7 bases agree with TRBD1. Germline-derived CDR1 and CDR2 are SNHLY and FYNNEI. CDR3 size: 18 residues. V shed 6 bases and J 4 bases; nucleotides not matched to a gene: 20. CDR3 sequence reads: CASSESEIRAGTVYGYTF. The CDR3 DNA reads TGTGCCAGCAGCGAAAGTGAGATTAGGGCAGGGACAGTCTATGGCTACACCTTC.

This chain's CDR3 is CASSRDIGHGYTF. The CDR3 DNA sequence: TGTGCCAGCAGCCGAGACATCGGGCATGGCTACACCTTC. The chain uses TRBV6-6 and TRBJ1-2; D not resolved. The CDR3 runs to 13 residues. Trimming left V 6 bases short and J 6 bases short, with 14 bases between. CDR1 and CDR2 (germline): MNHNY, SVGAGI (reference sequence).

This chain uses TRBV9 with TRBJ1-1; 7 bases line up with TRBD1. This CDR3 has 16 residues. CDR1 and CDR2 (germline): SGDLS, YYNGEE. V dropped 0 bases and J dropped 3; count of bases not matched to a gene: 8. CDR3 nucleotides: TGTGCCAGCAGCGTAGCTGGTAAGGGGGCTGACACTGAAGCTTTCTTT. It translates to CASSVAGKGADTEAFF.

The genes are TRBV19 and TRBJ1-1; weak D call: TRBD1 (5 bases). The germline gives CDR1 LNHDA, CDR2 SQIVND (reference sequence). The germline V and J ends were trimmed by 3 bases and 6 bases, with 23 bases remaining between them. CDR3 size: 17 residues. CDR3 sequence (DNA): TGTGCCAGTAGTATGAATAAGGTCGCGGGGGGGATGTCTGAAGCTTTCTTT. Its translation is CASSMNKVAGGMSEAFF.

Here the CDR3 reads CASSPLQGGSGEQYF. CDR3 nucleotide sequence: TGTGCCAGCAGCCCCCTCCAGGGGGGGAGCGGCGAGCAGTACTTC. The chain has TRBV9 and TRBJ2-7; TRBD1 or TRBD2 may be the D gene (7 bases each). Trimming pared 4 bases from V and 6 bases from J, leaving 20 bases between. The length of the CDR3 is 15 residues. CDR1 is SGDLS and CDR2 is YYNGEE in the germline V gene.

This clone was seen only once. V usage is TRBV5-4 and J usage is TRBJ2-2; D is tentatively TRBD1 or TRBD2 (6 bases each). Germline V gene sequence: CDR1 SGHNT, CDR2 YYREEE (reference sequence). V was pared by 7 bases and J by 9 bases, with 37 bases between. The length of the CDR3 is 20 residues. The CDR3 coding sequence is TGTGCCAGCGCGAGAGGCGGGACAAACAAAACGGGAGCCCGGAGCTGGGAGCTGTTTTTT. Its protein product is CASARGGTNKTGARSWELFF.

The chain carries TRBV5-5 and TRBJ1-6; D is unclear. V was trimmed by 0 bases and J by 7 bases, leaving 14 bases between them. CDR1 and CDR2 (germline): SGHKS, YYEKEE (reference sequence). The CDR3 spans 16 residues. The CDR3 DNA is TGTGCCAGCAGCTTGGGTCTCAGCTCCAAGAATTCACCCCTCCACTTT. As protein: CASSLGLSSKNSPLHF.

J is TRBJ2-5 and V is TRBV5-5; D call uncertain. V was cut by 2 bases and J by 0 bases, with 8 bases left in between. Germline V gene data show CDR1 as SGHKS and CDR2 as YYEKEE (reference sequence). The CDR3 has 14 amino acids. The CDR3 region has the DNA TGTGCCAGCAGCTTTTCCCCGTACCAAGAGACCCAGTACTTC. It encodes CASSFSPYQETQYF.

This clone has just one count. The J gene is TRBJ2-7, the V gene TRBV7-2; maybe TRBD1 (5 bases). Germline CDR1 reads SGHTA; CDR2 reads FQGNSA. V was trimmed by 0 bases and J by 7 bases, leaving 13 bases between them. The CDR3 extends over 14 amino acids. CDR3 loop: CASSLADSLGEQYF. CDR3 coding DNA: TGTGCCAGCAGCTTAGCTGACAGTCTGGGGGAGCAGTACTTC.

The V gene is TRBV20-1, the J gene TRBJ1-2, with D unclear. CDR1 and CDR2 from the germline V gene are DFQATT and SNEGSKA (reference sequence). The CDR3 totals 14 residues. V lost 3 bases, J lost 4 bases, and 15 bases lay in between. The CDR3 bases are TGCAGTGCTAGTGAGGCGAGATCGTTCTATGGCTACACCTTC. It is translated as CSASEARSFYGYTF.